This T cell receptor beta chain emerged from a study of Ad26.COV2.S vaccination and SARS-CoV-2 variants (dated by TCRdb to 2020 to 2022). Regarding the study in general: Vaccine-arm donors came from COV1001, a multicentre, randomized, double-blind, placebo-controlled phase I-IIa trial of Ad26.COV2.S in healthy adults. Dosing of Ad26.COV2.S was intramuscular, at either 5x10^10 or 1x10^11 viral particles, delivered as one shot or as two shots spaced 56 days apart. The TCR-sequenced set comprised approximately 32 samples: some 19 Ad26.COV2.S vaccine recipients, 5 placebo recipients and 8 SARS-CoV-2 convalescent individuals. Investigators did not know the trial group allocation while performing experiments and assessing outcomes. Sequencing of the TCRbeta repertoire served to evaluate the specificity and breadth of SARS-CoV-2-reactive T cell receptors following Ad26.COV2.S vaccination. Trial participants were randomized into five groups of five, in which low-dose or high-dose Ad26.COV2.S was given once or twice, or placebo was given on both occasions. The investigation overall reported the following: It was noted by the authors that total T cell responses may have been underestimated by the TCR breadth and depth analyses. Vaccine and placebo recipients had comparable non-spike TCR breadth, which fits with the vaccine containing only spike. Substantial breadth of spike-specific CD8+ and CD4+ T cell responses was reported after vaccination. The study was not powered for comparison of responses between vaccine doses or regimens. Compared with placebo recipients, Ad26.COV2.S recipients showed higher spike-specific TCR breadth (P = 0.0014).

TCRbeta CDR3 regions were sequenced with the immunoSEQ Assay. After extraction, genomic DNA underwent amplification by bias-controlled multiplex PCR, followed by high-throughput sequencing. The original methods were these. To quantify the absolute abundance of every unique TCRbeta CDR3 region, sequences were collapsed and filtered. T cell fraction was estimated by normalizing TCRbeta template counts to usable DNA, which was measured by amplifying reference genes present in all nucleated cells. Repertoire TCRs were annotated as SARS-CoV-2-specific when V gene, CDR3 amino acid sequence and J gene were exactly matched to a known reactive TCR set. The reference SARS-CoV-2 TCR set came from MIRA and was filtered for enrichment in COVID-19-positive ImmuneCODE repertoires, removing public or cross-reactive TCRs. Using the MIRA antigens, annotated TCRs were further analysed by specific ORF or by position within an ORF. Breadth was defined as annotated unique rearrangements over total unique productive rearrangements; depth was the summed frequency of those rearrangements. Two-sided Wilcoxon rank-sum tests were used to compare TCR breadth between groups. TCRdb took over this immuneACCESS table, retaining in-frame rearrangements with V and J assigned. Such tables are incomplete; in checked studies, under half of the missing clones stem from an unresolved V gene, and the remainder is unexplained. Clone size and the V and J calls come from that table; the DNA yielded D and trimming. This sample lists about 380,000 clones; about 80% were detected once. The biggest ten clones account for about 8% of the sample.

Here V drops 3 bases and J drops 5 bases, and the junction holds 4 bases not matched to any gene. Taken from cysteine to phenylalanine, the CDR3 has 15 residues. Here the CDR3 DNA is all that survives: 45 bases in frame from base 1. The germline V gene supplies CDR1 SGHRS and CDR2 YFSETQ. With regard to this clone: Its antigen specificity is not known. One base away there is no much larger clone; base qualities are not given.

The treatment or condition label, as the study defines it: roughly 18 received Ad26.COV2.S at low or high dose, single or two shots; roughly 5 received placebo; per-sample allocation not given. For vaccine and placebo recipients, the sequenced repertoires came from samples collected on day 63 after the first injection. In Cohort 1b, 20 to 25 adults aged 18-55 years were enrolled at a single site in Boston, USA, between 29 July and 7 August 2020. As a vaccine, Ad26.COV2.S was a replication-incompetent adenovirus type 26 vector that expressed a prefusion-stabilized SARS-CoV-2 spike protein derived from the original Wuhan strain.

This specimen was peripheral blood, taken in a trial of Ad26.COV2.S vaccine versus placebo. The sequence links TRBV5-1 to TRBJ2-2; TRBD2 lines up with 10 middle nucleotides. This TCR was recovered from a person between 18 and 59 years old who received the Ad26.COV2.S COVID-19 vaccine or a placebo. The nucleotide sequence reads TGCGCCAGCAGCTCCCTAGCGGGAGAGACCGGGGAGCTGTTTTTT. The resulting protein is CASSSLAGETGELFF.